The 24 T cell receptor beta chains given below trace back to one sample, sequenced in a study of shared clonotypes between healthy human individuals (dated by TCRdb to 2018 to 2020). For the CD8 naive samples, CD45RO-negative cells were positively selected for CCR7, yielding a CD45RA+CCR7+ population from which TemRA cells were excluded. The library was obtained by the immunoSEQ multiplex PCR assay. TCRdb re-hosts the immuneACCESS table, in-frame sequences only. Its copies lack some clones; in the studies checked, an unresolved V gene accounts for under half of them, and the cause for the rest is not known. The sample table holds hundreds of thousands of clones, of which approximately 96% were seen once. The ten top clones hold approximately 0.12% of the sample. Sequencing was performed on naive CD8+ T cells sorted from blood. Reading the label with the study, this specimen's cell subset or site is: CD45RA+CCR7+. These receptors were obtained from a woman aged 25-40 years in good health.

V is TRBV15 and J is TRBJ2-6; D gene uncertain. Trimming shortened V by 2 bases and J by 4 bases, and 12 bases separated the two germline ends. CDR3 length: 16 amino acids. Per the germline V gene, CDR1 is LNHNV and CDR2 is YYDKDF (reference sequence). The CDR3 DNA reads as TGTGCCACCAGCAGACATTGGGTCGGCGGGGCCAACGTCCTGACTTTC. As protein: CATSRHWVGGANVLTF.

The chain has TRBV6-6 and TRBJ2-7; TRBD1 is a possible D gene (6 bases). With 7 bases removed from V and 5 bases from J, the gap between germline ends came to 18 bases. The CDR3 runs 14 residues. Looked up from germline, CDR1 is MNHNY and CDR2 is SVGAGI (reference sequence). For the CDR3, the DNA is TGTGCCAGCACCGTCAGGGGTTCCGTAGACGAGCAGTACTTC. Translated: CASTVRGSVDEQYF.

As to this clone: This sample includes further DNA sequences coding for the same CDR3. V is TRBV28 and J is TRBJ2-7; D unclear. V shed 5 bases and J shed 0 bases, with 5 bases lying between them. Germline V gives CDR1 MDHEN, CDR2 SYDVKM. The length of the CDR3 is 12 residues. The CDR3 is CASSGPSYEQYF. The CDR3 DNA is TGTGCCAGCAGTGGCCCCTCCTACGAGCAGTACTTC.

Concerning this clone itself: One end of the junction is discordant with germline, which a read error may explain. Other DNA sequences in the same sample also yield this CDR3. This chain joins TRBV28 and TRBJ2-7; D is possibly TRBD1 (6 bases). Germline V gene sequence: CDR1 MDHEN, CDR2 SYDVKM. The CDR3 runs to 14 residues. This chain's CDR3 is CASSMYRDTYEQYF. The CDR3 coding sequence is TGTGCTAGCAGTATGTATCGGGACACCTACGAGCAGTACTTC. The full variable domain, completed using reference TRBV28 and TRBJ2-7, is DVKVTQSSRYLVKRTGEKVFLECVQDMDHENMFWYRQDPGLGLRLIYFSYDVKMKEKGDIPEGYSVSREKKERFSLILESASTNQTSMYLCASSMYRDTYEQYFGPGTRLTVT.

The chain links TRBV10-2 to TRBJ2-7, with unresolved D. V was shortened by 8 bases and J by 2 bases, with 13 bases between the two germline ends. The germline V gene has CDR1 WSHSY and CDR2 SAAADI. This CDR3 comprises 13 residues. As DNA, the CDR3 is TGCGCCAGCGGTTCGGGCAGGACCTACGAGCAGTACTTC. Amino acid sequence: CASGSGRTYEQYF.

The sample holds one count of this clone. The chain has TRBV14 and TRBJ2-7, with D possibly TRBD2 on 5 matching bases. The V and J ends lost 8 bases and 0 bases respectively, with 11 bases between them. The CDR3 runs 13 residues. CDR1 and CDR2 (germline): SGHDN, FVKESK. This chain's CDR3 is CASLAKSSYEQYF. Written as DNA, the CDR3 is TGTGCCAGCTTAGCGAAAAGCTCCTACGAGCAGTACTTC.

The CDR3 DNA is TGTGCCAGCAGCAACGGACAGGGGGCTCTTGAAAAACTGTTTTTT. Translating it yields CASSNGQGALEKLFF. The gene calls are TRBV7-9 and TRBJ1-4, with 11 positions matching TRBD1. Germline CDR1 SEHNR, CDR2 FQNEAQ (reference sequence). CDR3 length: 15 amino acids. Trimming at V came to 5 bases and at J to 7 bases, leaving 6 bases not matched to a gene.

The CDR3 region has the DNA TGTGCCAGCAGCAGAATAAACAGGGGCCATGGCTACACCTTC. This sequence encodes CASSRINRGHGYTF. The chain couples TRBV28 to TRBJ1-2, with 7 bases identical to TRBD1. The CDR3 is 14 residues long. Germline lookup yields CDR1 MDHEN and CDR2 SYDVKM. V gave up 6 bases and J gave up 6 bases; unmatched junction bases: 10.

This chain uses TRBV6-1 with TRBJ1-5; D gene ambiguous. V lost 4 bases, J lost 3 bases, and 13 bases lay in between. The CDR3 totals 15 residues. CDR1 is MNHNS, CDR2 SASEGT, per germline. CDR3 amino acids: CASSARGSVNQPQHF. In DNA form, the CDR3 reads TGTGCCAGCAGTGCCCGCGGGTCTGTCAATCAGCCCCAGCATTTT.

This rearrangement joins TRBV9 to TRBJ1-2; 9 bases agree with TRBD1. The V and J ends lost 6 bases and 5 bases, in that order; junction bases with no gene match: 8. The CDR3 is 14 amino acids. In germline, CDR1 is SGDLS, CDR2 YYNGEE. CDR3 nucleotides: TGTGCCAGCAACTTAGGACAGGGGAGGTATGGCTACACCTTC. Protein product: CASNLGQGRYGYTF.

CDR3 loop: CASSLAGTSYGYTF. CDR3 coding DNA: TGTGCCAGCAGCTTAGCCGGGACAAGCTATGGCTACACCTTC. The chain employs TRBV5-6 and TRBJ1-2; TRBD1 might be the D (6 bases). The length of the CDR3 is 14 residues. Germline V lookup: CDR1 SGHDT, CDR2 YYEEEE. V was clipped by 2 bases and J by 4 bases, with 12 bases between them. The complete variable domain, with remaining parts taken from reference TRBV5-6 and TRBJ1-2, reads DAGVTQSPTHLIKTRGQQVTLRCSPKSGHDTVSWYQQALGQGPQFIFQYYEEEERQRGNFPDRFSGHQFPNYSSELNVNALLLGDSALYLCASSLAGTSYGYTFGSGTRLTVV.

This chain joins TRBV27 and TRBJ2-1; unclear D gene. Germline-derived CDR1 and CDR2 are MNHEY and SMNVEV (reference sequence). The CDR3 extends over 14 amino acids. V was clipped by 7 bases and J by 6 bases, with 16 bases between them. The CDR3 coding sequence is TGTGCCAGCACCGACCCGGTAGCAGGCAATGAGCAGTTCTTC. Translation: CASTDPVAGNEQFF.

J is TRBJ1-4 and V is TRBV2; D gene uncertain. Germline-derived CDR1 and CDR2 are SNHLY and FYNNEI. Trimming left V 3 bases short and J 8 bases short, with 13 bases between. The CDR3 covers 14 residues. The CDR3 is CASSDAGLDEKLFF. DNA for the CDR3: TGTGCCAGCAGTGATGCGGGGTTGGACGAAAAACTGTTTTTT.

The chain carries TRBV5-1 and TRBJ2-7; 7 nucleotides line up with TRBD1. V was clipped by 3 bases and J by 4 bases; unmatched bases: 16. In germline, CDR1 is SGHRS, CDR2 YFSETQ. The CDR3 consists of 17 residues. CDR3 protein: CASSSRGRELLRYEQYF. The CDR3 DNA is TGCGCCAGCAGCTCAAGGGGGCGCGAACTTTTAAGGTACGAGCAGTACTTC.

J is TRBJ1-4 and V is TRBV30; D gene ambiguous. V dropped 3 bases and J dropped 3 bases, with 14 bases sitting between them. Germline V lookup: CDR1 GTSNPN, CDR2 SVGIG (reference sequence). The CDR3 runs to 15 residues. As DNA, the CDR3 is TGTGCCTGGAGCCGATCCGGACTCCCTAATGAAAAACTGTTTTTT. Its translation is CAWSRSGLPNEKLFF.

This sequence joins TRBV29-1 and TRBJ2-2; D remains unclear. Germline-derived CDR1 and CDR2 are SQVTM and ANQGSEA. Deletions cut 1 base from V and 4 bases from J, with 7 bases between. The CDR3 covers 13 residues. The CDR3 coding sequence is TGCAGCGTTGAAGGGGCCGGCACCGGGGAGCTGTTTTTT. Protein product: CSVEGAGTGELFF.

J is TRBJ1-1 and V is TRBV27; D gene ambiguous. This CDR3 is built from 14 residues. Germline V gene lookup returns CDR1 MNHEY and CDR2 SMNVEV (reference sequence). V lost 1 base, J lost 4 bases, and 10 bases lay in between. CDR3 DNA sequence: TGTGCCAGCAGTTTATTTGGGGTGGGCACTGAAGCTTTCTTT. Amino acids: CASSLFGVGTEAFF.

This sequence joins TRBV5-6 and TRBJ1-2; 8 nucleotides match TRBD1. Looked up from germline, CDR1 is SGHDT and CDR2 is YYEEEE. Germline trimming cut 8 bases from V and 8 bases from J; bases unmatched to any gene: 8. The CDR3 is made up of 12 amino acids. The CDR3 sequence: CASFTGGRGYTF. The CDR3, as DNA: TGTGCCAGTTTCACAGGGGGTCGCGGCTACACCTTC. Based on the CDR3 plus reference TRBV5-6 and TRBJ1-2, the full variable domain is DAGVTQSPTHLIKTRGQQVTLRCSPKSGHDTVSWYQQALGQGPQFIFQYYEEEERQRGNFPDRFSGHQFPNYSSELNVNALLLGDSALYLCASFTGGRGYTFGSGTRLTVV.

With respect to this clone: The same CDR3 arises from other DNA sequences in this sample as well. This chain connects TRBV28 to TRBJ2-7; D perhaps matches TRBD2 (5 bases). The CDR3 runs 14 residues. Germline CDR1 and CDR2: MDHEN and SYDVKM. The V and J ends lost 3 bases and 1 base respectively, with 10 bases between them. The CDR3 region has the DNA TGTGCCAGCAGTTTCTTGGCGGGTTCCTACGAGCAGTACTTC. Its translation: CASSFLAGSYEQYF.

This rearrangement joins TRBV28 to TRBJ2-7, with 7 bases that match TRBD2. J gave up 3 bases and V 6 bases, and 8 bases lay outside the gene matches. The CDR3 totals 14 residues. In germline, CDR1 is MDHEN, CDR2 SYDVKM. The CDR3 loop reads CASSLRGGGYEQYF. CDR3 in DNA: TGTGCCAGCAGCCTCCGGGGCGGGGGCTACGAGCAGTACTTC.

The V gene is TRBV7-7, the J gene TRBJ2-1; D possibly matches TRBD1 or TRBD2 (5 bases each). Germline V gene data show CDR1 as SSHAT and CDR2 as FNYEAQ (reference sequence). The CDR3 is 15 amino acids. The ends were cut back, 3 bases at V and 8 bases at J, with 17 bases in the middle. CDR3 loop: CASSFGDRGYDEQFF. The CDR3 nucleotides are TGTGCCAGCAGCTTCGGGGACCGCGGCTATGATGAGCAGTTCTTC.

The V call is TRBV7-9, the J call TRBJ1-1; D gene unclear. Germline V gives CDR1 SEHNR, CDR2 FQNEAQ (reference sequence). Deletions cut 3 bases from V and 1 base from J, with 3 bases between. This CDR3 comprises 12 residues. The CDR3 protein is CASSFENTEAFF. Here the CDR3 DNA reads TGTGCCAGCAGCTTCGAGAACACTGAAGCTTTCTTT.

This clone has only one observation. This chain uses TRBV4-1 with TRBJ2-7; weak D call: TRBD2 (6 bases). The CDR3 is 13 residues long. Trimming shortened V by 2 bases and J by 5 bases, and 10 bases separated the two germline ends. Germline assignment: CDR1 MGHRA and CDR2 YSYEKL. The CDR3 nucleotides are TGCGCCAGCAGCCAATCCGGGGGAGACGAGCAGTACTTC. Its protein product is CASSQSGGDEQYF.

The CDR3 DNA reads as TGTGCCAGCAGCCAAGATCCTGGCGCAACTAATGAAAAACTGTTTTTT. Encoded protein: CASSQDPGATNEKLFF. This chain connects TRBV14 to TRBJ1-4; D is unresolved. The V gene's germline CDR1 is SGHDN and CDR2 FVKESK. V gave up 0 bases and J gave up 0 bases, with 8 bases separating them. This CDR3 has 16 amino acids.